The rows below give T cell receptor beta chains drawn from one sample of a study of blood T cells in healthy people across ages. In TCRdb, the 5' RACE reads were re-called with MiXCR into one record per CDR3 protein. This sample has some 710,000 distinct CDR3 sequences, with around 45% found just once. Sequenced sample: blood. The receptors here all came from a man aged 80 or over in good health. Each CDR3 is given with its conserved first and last residue. D genes are given only for firm matches. Not every row has a clone size; where given, it reads once, few, many or a size class.

D gene | J gene | clone size | V gene | CDR3 protein | CDR3 DNA
TRBD2 | TRBJ2-3 | few | TRBV7-9 | CASSFRTSGRADTQYF | TGTGCCAGCAGCTTCCGGACTAGCGGGAGGGCAGATACGCAGTATTTT
TRBD2 | TRBJ2-3 | - | TRBV11-3 | CASSPEREPSGTDTQYF | TGTGCCAGCAGCCCAGAGCGGGAGCCCTCAGGCACAGATACGCAGTATTTT
- | TRBJ2-3 | - | TRBV6-2/TRBV6-3 | CASSYSFQSVADTQYF | TGTGCCAGCAGTTACTCGTTCCAGAGCGTTGCAGATACGCAGTATTTT
- | TRBJ1-1 | - | TRBV6-5 | CASSYRGSAEAFF | TGTGCCAGCAGTTACAGAGGATCGGCTGAAGCTTTCTTT
- | TRBJ1-4 | many | TRBV7-9 | CASTPPGVGEKLFF | TGTGCCAGCACCCCGCCGGGGGTTGGGGAAAAACTGTTTTTT
TRBD1 | TRBJ2-5 | few | TRBV7-2 | CASSRSGTGGETQYF | TGTGCCAGCAGCAGAAGCGGGACAGGGGGAGAGACCCAGTACTTC
- | TRBJ2-5 | - | TRBV20-1 | CSATPGLGETQYF | TGCAGTGCTACACCCGGGCTAGGGGAGACCCAGTACTTC
TRBD2 | TRBJ2-5 | - | TRBV11-1 | CASSLASRTSGRHEVSSRRETQYF | TGTGCCAGCAGCTTAGCCTCCAGGACTAGCGGGAGGCACGAGGTCTCGAGCCGGAGAGAGACCCAGTACTTC
- | TRBJ2-1 | - | TRBV5-1 | CASSSTNGGRNEQFF | TGCGCCAGCAGCTCCACCAACGGGGGTCGGAATGAGCAGTTCTTC
- | TRBJ1-4 | - | TRBV7-3 | CASSAGQRDEKLFF | TGTGCCAGCAGTGCCGGCCAGAGAGATGAAAAACTGTTTTTT
TRBD1 | TRBJ1-2 | - | TRBV20-1 | CSARETGPYGYTF | TGCAGTGCTAGGGAGACAGGGCCTTATGGCTACACCTTC
- | TRBJ2-5 | many | TRBV7-9 | CASSLSWTDQETQYF | TGTGCCAGCAGCTTAAGTTGGACAGACCAAGAGACCCAGTACTTC
- | TRBJ2-5 | - | TRBV9 | CAISFRGKETQYF | TGTGCCATCAGCTTCCGGGGGAAAGAGACCCAGTACTTC
- | TRBJ2-5 | many | TRBV4-2 | CASSSVAGTQETQYF | TGTGCCAGCAGCTCCGTGGCGGGGACCCAAGAGACCCAGTACTTC
TRBD1 | TRBJ2-1 | - | TRBV20-1 | CSARDLGTARDEQFF | TGCAGTGCTAGAGATCTTGGGACAGCTAGAGATGAGCAGTTCTTC
TRBD2 | TRBJ2-5 | - | TRBV2 | CASSKTSKETQYF | TGTGCCAGCAGTAAGACTAGCAAAGAGACCCAGTACTTC
- | TRBJ2-2 | - | TRBV12-3/TRBV12-4 | CASSQRAANTGELFF | TGTGCCAGCAGCCAGCGGGCCGCGAACACCGGGGAGCTGTTTTTT
- | TRBJ2-3 | - | TRBV20-1 | CSAPTERAGTDTQYF | TGCAGTGCTCCCACGGAGCGAGCTGGCACAGATACGCAGTATTTT
TRBD2 | TRBJ2-1 | - | TRBV27 | CASSLKLAGNYYNEQFF | TGTGCCAGCAGTTTAAAACTAGCGGGCAACTACTACAATGAGCAGTTCTTC
- | TRBJ2-7 | - | TRBV19 | CASATPGITYEQYF | TGTGCCAGTGCGACGCCAGGGATCACCTACGAGCAGTACTTC
TRBD2 | TRBJ2-3 | many | TRBV30 | CAWSASAGVADTQYF | TGTGCCTGGAGTGCTTCAGCGGGAGTTGCAGATACGCAGTATTTT
- | TRBJ2-1 | - | TRBV4-3 | CASSQDGGGISYNEQFF | TGCGCCAGCAGCCAAGACGGTGGGGGTATTTCCTACAATGAGCAGTTCTTC
TRBD1 | TRBJ1-4 | - | TRBV3-1 | CASSATGTVIEKLFF | TGTGCCAGCAGCGCAACCGGGACAGTGATTGAAAAACTGTTTTTT
- | TRBJ2-1 | - | TRBV20-1 | CSARGSEHAYNEQFF | TGCAGTGCTAGAGGTTCCGAACACGCGTACAATGAGCAGTTCTTC
- | TRBJ2-7 | few | TRBV28 | CASSLLGIKSYEQYF | TGTGCCAGCAGTTTATTGGGTATTAAGTCCTACGAGCAGTACTTC
- | TRBJ1-2 | few | TRBV7-2 | CASSPHPSDGYTF | TGTGCCAGCAGCCCCCACCCCAGTGATGGCTACACCTTC
TRBD2 | TRBJ2-7 | many | TRBV12-3/TRBV12-4 | CASRAGLAGSYEQYF | TGTGCCAGCAGGGCGGGACTAGCGGGAAGTTACGAGCAGTACTTC
- | TRBJ2-3 | many | TRBV20-1 | CSARRGRVADTQYF | TGCAGTGCTAGGCGGGGCAGGGTGGCAGATACGCAGTATTTT
- | TRBJ2-1 | - | TRBV7-2 | CASSLAQPSRINGGEQFF | TGTGCCAGCAGCTTAGCTCAACCTAGCAGGATCAATGGGGGTGAGCAGTTCTTC
- | TRBJ2-7 | - | TRBV20-1 | CSVEDQGSYVQYF | TGCAGTGTCGAGGACCAGGGCTCCTACGTGCAGTACTTC
- | TRBJ2-5 | few | TRBV5-1 | CASSFERDETQYF | TGCGCCAGCAGCTTTGAAAGGGATGAGACCCAGTACTTC
TRBD2 | TRBJ2-7 | few | TRBV7-2 | CASSLIGSGSGSSYEQYF | TGTGCCAGCAGCTTAATTGGTAGCGGGAGTGGAAGCTCCTACGAGCAGTACTTC
- | TRBJ1-2 | few | TRBV3-1 | CASSHEGTGYTF | TGTGCCAGCAGCCACGAGGGCACCGGCTACACCTTC
- | TRBJ1-6 | few | TRBV20-1 | CSARDPGGAYNSPLHF | TGCAGTGCTAGAGATCCTGGAGGGGCCTATAATTCACCCCTCCACTTT
- | TRBJ2-5 | many | TRBV7-2 | CASSPARGSVETQYF | TGTGCCAGCAGCCCTGCGAGGGGGTCGGTGGAGACCCAGTACTTC
TRBD1 | TRBJ1-1 | - | TRBV7-3 | CASSPYPGQGTEAFF | TGTGCCAGCAGCCCATACCCGGGACAGGGCACTGAAGCTTTCTTT
- | TRBJ2-7 | few | TRBV3-1 | CASSQDTWNEQYF | TGTGCCAGCAGCCAAGATACGTGGAATGAGCAGTACTTC
- | TRBJ1-2 | - | TRBV25-1 | CAGSESSGYDGYTF | TGTGCCGGCAGTGAATCTTCAGGGTACGATGGCTACACCTTC
- | TRBJ2-1 | once | TRBV20-1 | CGAIRDSYSYNEQFF | TGCGGTGCAATCCGGGACTCATACTCCTACAATGAGCAGTTCTTC
TRBD1 | TRBJ1-6 | - | TRBV4-3 | CASSQPGQGRNSPLHF | TGCGCCAGCAGCCAACCTGGACAGGGGCGAAATTCACCCCTCCACTTT
- | TRBJ2-6 | - | TRBV28 | CASRDNDSPGANVLTF | TGTGCCAGCAGGGATAATGACAGTCCTGGGGCCAACGTCCTGACTTTC
- | TRBJ2-2 | - | TRBV6-2/TRBV6-3 | CASRPTGARNTGELFF | TGTGCCAGCAGGCCAACAGGCGCCAGGAACACCGGGGAGCTGTTTTTT
TRBD1 | TRBJ2-5 | - | TRBV27 | CASSLDRDRETQYF | TGTGCCAGCAGTTTGGACAGGGACAGAGAGACCCAGTACTTC
TRBD2 | TRBJ2-1 | - | TRBV12-3/TRBV12-4 | CASTAGGGHEQFF | TGTGCCAGCACCGCGGGGGGGGGACACGAGCAGTTCTTC
- | TRBJ2-1 | few | TRBV5-1 | CASSVKQDSTNEQFF | TGCGCCAGCAGCGTGAAACAGGACTCGACCAATGAGCAGTTCTTC
- | TRBJ2-3 | - | TRBV14 | CASSQRFEDTDTQYF | TGTGCCAGCAGCCAACGTTTTGAAGACACAGATACGCAGTATTTT
TRBD1 | TRBJ1-2 | - | TRBV5-1 | CASSTDRDGYTF | TGCGCCAGCAGCACCGACAGGGATGGCTACACCTTC
- | TRBJ1-2 | - | TRBV7-9 | CASSVGRGYTF | TGTGCCAGCAGCGTGGGACGGGGCTACACCTTC
- | TRBJ1-2 | - | TRBV24-1 | CATSERGTDGSYGYTF | TGTGCCACCAGTGAGCGTGGGACGGACGGTAGCTATGGCTACACCTTC
- | TRBJ2-7 | - | TRBV13 | CASSSFGHEQYF | TGTGCCAGCAGCTCCTTTGGCCACGAGCAGTACTTC
- | TRBJ1-3 | few | TRBV4-2 | CASSQRTDSGNTIYF | TGTGCCAGCAGCCAACGAACAGACTCTGGAAACACCATATATTTT
- | TRBJ2-3 | - | TRBV29-1 | CSVIRGPSTDTQYF | TGCAGCGTCATAAGGGGACCTAGCACAGATACGCAGTATTTT
- | TRBJ2-1 | - | TRBV27 | CASSLSLLGGNNEQFF | TGTGCCAGTAGTTTATCTTTACTAGGGGGGAACAATGAGCAGTTCTTC